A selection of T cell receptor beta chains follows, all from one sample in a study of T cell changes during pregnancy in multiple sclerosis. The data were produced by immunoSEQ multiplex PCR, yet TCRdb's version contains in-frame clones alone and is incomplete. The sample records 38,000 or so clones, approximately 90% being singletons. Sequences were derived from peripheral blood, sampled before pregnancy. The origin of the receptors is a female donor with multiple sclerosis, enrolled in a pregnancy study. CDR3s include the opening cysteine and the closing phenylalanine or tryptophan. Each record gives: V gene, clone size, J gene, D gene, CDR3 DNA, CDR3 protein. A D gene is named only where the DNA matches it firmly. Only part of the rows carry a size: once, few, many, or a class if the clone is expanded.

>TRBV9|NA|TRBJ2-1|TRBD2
TGTGCCAGCAGCTCCCCTCGAACTAGCGGCCGTGGGGTCTACAATGAGCAGTTCTTC
CASSSPRTSGRGVYNEQFF
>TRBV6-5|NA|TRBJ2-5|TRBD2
TGTGCCAGCAGAGCGTGGGCTAGCGGGAGTGAGACCCAGTACTTC
CASRAWASGSETQYF
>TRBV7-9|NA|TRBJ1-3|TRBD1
TGTGCCAGCAGCTTAGCTTCATCCGGGACAGGGACTGGAAACACCATATATTTT
CASSLASSGTGTGNTIYF
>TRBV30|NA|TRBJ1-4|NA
TGTGCCTGGAGTGACGGAACCACGGGTGAAAAACTGTTTTTT
CAWSDGTTGEKLFF
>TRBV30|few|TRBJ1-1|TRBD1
TGTGCCTGGAGATCAGGGGGCGGCGACACTGAAGCTTTCTTT
CAWRSGGGDTEAFF
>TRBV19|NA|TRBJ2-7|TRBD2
TGTGCCAGTAGTGTGCTAGCGGGAGGGCCCCACGAGCAGTACTTC
CASSVLAGGPHEQYF
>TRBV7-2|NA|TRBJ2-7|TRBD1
TGTGCCAGCAGCCGAGGACAGGAGTACGAGCAGTACTTC
CASSRGQEYEQYF
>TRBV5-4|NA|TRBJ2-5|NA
TGTGCCAGCAGCCCAGACACTTTGGGCTACCAAGAGACCCAGTACTTC
CASSPDTLGYQETQYF
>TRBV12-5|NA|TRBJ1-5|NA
TGTGCTAGTGCCACAGCGGGGGGCGGCAATCAGCCCCAGCATTTT
CASATAGGGNQPQHF
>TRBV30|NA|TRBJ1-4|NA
TGTGCAAGCAACAGGGCCTCTAATGAAAAACTGTTTTTT
CASNRASNEKLFF
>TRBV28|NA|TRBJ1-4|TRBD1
TGTGCCACCGGACAGGGGGGTGAAAAACTGTTTTTT
CATGQGGEKLFF
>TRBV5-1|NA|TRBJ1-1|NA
TGCGCCAGCAGCTTAGCAGGGAGGATGAACACTGAAGCTTTCTTT
CASSLAGRMNTEAFF
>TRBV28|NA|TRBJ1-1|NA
TGTGCCAGCAGTCCCTTAATGAACACTGAAGCTTTCTTT
CASSPLMNTEAFF
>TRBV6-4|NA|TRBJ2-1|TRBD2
TGTGCCAGCAGTGACTCGCGGGGGTCCATTGAGGAGCAGTTCTTC
CASSDSRGSIEEQFF
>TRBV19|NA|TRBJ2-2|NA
TGTGCCAGTAGTAGTATTACGAACACCGGGGAGCTGTTTTTT
CASSSITNTGELFF